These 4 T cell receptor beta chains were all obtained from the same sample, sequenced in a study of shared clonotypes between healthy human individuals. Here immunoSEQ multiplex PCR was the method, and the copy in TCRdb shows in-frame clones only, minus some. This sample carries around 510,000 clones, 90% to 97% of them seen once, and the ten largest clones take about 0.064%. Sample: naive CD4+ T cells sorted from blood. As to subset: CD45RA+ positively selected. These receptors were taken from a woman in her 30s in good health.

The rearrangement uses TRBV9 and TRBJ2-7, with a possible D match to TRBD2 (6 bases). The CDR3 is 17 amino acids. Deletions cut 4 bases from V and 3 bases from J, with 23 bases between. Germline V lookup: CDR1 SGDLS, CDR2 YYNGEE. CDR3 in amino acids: CASSTLPYGRAGYEQYF. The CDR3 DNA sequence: TGTGCCAGCAGCACCCTCCCTTACGGGAGAGCGGGCTACGAGCAGTACTTC.

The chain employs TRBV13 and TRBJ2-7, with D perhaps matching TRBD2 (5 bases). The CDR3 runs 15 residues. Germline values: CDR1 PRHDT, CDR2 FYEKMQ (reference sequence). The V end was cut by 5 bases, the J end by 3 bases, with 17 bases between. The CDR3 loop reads CASSALGRGNYEQYF. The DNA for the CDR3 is TGTGCCAGCAGCGCTCTAGGGCGAGGGAACTACGAGCAGTACTTC.

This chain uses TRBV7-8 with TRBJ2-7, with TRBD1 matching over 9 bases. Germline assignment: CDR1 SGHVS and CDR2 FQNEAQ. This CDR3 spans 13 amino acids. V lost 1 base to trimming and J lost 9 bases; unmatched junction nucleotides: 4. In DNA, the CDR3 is TGTGCCAGCAGCTTAGAAAGACAGGGGGGGCAGTACTTC. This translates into CASSLERQGGQYF.

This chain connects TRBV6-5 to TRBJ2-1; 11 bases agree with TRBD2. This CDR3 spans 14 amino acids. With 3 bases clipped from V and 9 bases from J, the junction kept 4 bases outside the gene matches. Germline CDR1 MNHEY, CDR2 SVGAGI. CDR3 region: CASSYSGRAAEQFF. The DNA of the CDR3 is TGTGCCAGCAGTTATAGCGGGAGGGCGGCTGAGCAGTTCTTC.